These 23 T cell receptor beta chains were all obtained from the same sample, sequenced in a study of identical twins. MiXCR, run by TCRdb on the 5' RACE reads, gives a single entry per CDR3 protein. This table holds around 280,000 distinct CDR3 sequences, more than 6.5% found once. The sample was also linked to a second study, of yellow fever vaccine responses in identical twins.

The sample taken for sequencing was memory (CD45RO+) T cells sorted from blood. These receptor sequences come from a woman aged 18-35 years in good health.

The chain has TRBV11-2 and TRBJ2-7, with no clear D. The ends were cut back, 0 bases at V and 2 bases at J, with 11 bases in the middle. Germline V gene sequence: CDR1 SGHAT, CDR2 FQNNGV. The CDR3 has 15 amino acids. The CDR3 region has the DNA TGTGCCAGCAGCTTAGAAATAGCCGCTACCTACGAGCAGTACTTC. Translation gives CASSLEIAATYEQYF.

The sample holds a few counts of this clonotype. The chain carries TRBV4-1 and TRBJ2-1; D unresolved. With 0 bases removed from V and 10 bases from J, the gap between germline ends came to 10 bases. Per germline, CDR1 MGHRA and CDR2 YSYEKL. This CDR3 is built from 13 residues. In DNA form, the CDR3 reads TGCGCCAGCAGCCAAGATCCCCTGGGCGAGCAGTTCTTC. Protein: CASSQDPLGEQFF.

This clonotype appeared a few times. The V call is TRBV20-1, the J call TRBJ2-1; tentatively, D is TRBD2 (6 bases). The CDR3 length is 15 residues. CDR1 and CDR2 (germline): DFQATT, SNEGSKA (reference sequence). Trimming took 3 bases from V and 1 from J, leaving 13 bases between them. CDR3 in DNA: TGCAGTGCTAGGGCCCTAGGAGGGTCCTACAATGAGCAGTTCTTC. Translating gives CSARALGGSYNEQFF.

This clonotype came up many times. V gene TRBV24-1 combines with J gene TRBJ2-4, with D unresolved. Trimming stripped 2 bases from V and 0 bases from J, with 22 bases between. Germline V gene data show CDR1 as KGHDR and CDR2 as SFDVKD. This CDR3 is built from 20 residues. CDR3 in amino acids: CATSDSQAAGTSLAKNIQYF. The CDR3 bases are TGTGCCACCAGTGATTCACAAGCAGCCGGAACGAGTCTAGCCAAAAACATTCAGTACTTC.

This clonotype was seen a few times. The chain recombines TRBV2 with TRBJ2-7, with D perhaps given as TRBD1 or TRBD2 (5 bases each). From germline, CDR1 is SNHLY and CDR2 FYNNEI. This CDR3 is 13 amino acids long. The V end lost 8 bases, the J end lost 1 base, and 12 bases lay between the germline ends. The DNA of the CDR3 is TGTGCCAGCGGGGGAGAGTTATCCTACGAGCAGTACGTC. Translated, it gives CASGGELSYEQYV.

The sample holds a few counts of this clonotype. This chain links TRBV6-5 with TRBJ2-1, with 9 nucleotides matching TRBD1. The germline V gene encodes CDR1 MNHEY and CDR2 SVGAGI. Trimming cost V 1 base and J 3 bases; bases outside gene matches: 10. This CDR3 spans 18 amino acids. DNA for the CDR3: TGTGCCAGCAGTTACTACTTCTACAGGGGGCGACACTACAATGAGCAGTTCTTC. This gives the protein CASSYYFYRGRHYNEQFF.

This chain links TRBV6-1 with TRBJ1-2, with D unclear. Trimming shortened V by 3 bases and J by 3 bases, and 11 bases separated the two germline ends. This CDR3 comprises 14 residues. CDR1 and CDR2 (germline): MNHNS, SASEGT. CDR3 nucleotide sequence: TGTGCCAGCAGTGAGAGTAGGATTCACTATGGCTACACCTTC. This codes for CASSESRIHYGYTF.

This clonotype was counted a few times. The gene calls are TRBV3-1 and TRBJ1-2, with D hard to call. The germline V gene has CDR1 LGHDT and CDR2 YNNKEL (reference sequence). The V and J ends lost 4 bases and 4 bases respectively, with 4 bases between them. The CDR3 is made up of 11 amino acids. Here the CDR3 reads CASSLVYGYTF. In nucleotides, the CDR3 is TGTGCCAGCAGCCTAGTCTATGGCTACACCTTC.

This clonotype was seen at least ten times. The chain has TRBV6-1 and TRBJ1-1; the D is unclear. Germline lookup yields CDR1 MNHNS and CDR2 SASEGT. The CDR3 has 14 residues. Between the trimmed V and J ends, which lost 4 bases and 1 base, there was a span of 10 bases. The CDR3 DNA reads as TGTGCCAGCAGTGCAGAATTCGGGAACACTGAAGCTTTCTTT. Residues: CASSAEFGNTEAFF.

This clonotype was counted only a few times. The junction does not match germline at one end; this may be a read error. This chain connects TRBV2 to TRBJ2-7, with D possibly matching TRBD2 (6 bases). Germline CDR1 SNHLY, CDR2 FYNNEI. This CDR3 is built from 15 residues. CDR3 loop: CASSNDMRDDQVGNF. For the CDR3, the DNA is TGTGCCAGCAGTAACGACATGCGGGACGACCAGGTTGGGAACTTC.

This clonotype was detected a few times. V is TRBV6-1 and J is TRBJ2-7; 14 nucleotides match TRBD2. Per germline, CDR1 MNHNS and CDR2 SASEGT. Losses at the gene ends were 5 bases for V and 2 bases for J; bases not matched to a gene: 14. This CDR3 has 19 residues. As DNA, the CDR3 is TGTGCCAGCAGTAAGGGGGTCCCGGGACTAGCGGGAGTCCCCTACGAGCAGTACTTC. Residues: CASSKGVPGLAGVPYEQYF.

This clonotype occurred a few times. The chain links TRBV6-5 to TRBJ1-2; D is possibly TRBD1 (5 bases). The CDR3 is 16 amino acids. Germline loops: CDR1 MNHEY, CDR2 SVGAGI. The germline V and J ends were trimmed by 0 bases and 4 bases, with 15 bases remaining between them. CDR3 in amino acids: CASSYSPTAATYGYTF. The DNA of the CDR3 is TGTGCCAGCAGTTACTCCCCGACAGCTGCGACCTATGGCTACACCTTC.

There are a few counts of this clonotype. CDR3: CASNFQESRQETQYF. The CDR3 region has the DNA TGTGCCAGCAATTTCCAGGAGTCTCGCCAAGAGACCCAGTACTTC. The genes are TRBV5-6 and TRBJ2-5; D unclear. V was clipped by 6 bases and J by 1 base, with 16 bases between them. The CDR3 is 15 amino acids. Germline CDR1 is SGHDT and CDR2 is YYEEEE. Full variable domain (remainder filled in from reference TRBV5-6 and TRBJ2-5): DAGVTQSPTHLIKTRGQQVTLRCSPKSGHDTVSWYQQALGQGPQFIFQYYEEEERQRGNFPDRFSGHQFPNYSSELNVNALLLGDSALYLCASNFQESRQETQYFGPGTRLLVL.

This clonotype has a handful of counts. The chain employs TRBV20-1 and TRBJ2-1; TRBD1 or TRBD2 may be the D gene (8 bases each). The CDR3 length is 15 residues. V was cut by 0 bases and J by 7 bases, with 16 bases left in between. Germline V gene lookup returns CDR1 DFQATT and CDR2 SNEGSKA (reference sequence). This CDR3 is CSARERSGTGNEQFF. The CDR3 DNA reads as TGCAGTGCTAGAGAACGTAGCGGGACAGGTAATGAGCAGTTCTTC.

A few counts support this clonotype. V usage is TRBV2 and J usage is TRBJ2-5; D tentatively fits TRBD1 or TRBD2 (5 bases each). The V end lost 7 bases, the J end lost 1 base, and 10 bases lay between the germline ends. CDR1 is SNHLY, CDR2 FYNNEI, per germline. The CDR3 length is 13 residues. CDR3 in amino acids: CASILGVQETQYF. CDR3 DNA: TGTGCCAGCATCTTGGGGGTCCAAGAGACCCAGTACTTC. Combining the CDR3 with reference TRBV2 and TRBJ2-5 gives the whole variable domain EPEVTQTPSHQVTQMGQEVILRCVPISNHLYFYWYRQILGQKVEFLVSFYNNEISEKSEIFDDQFSVERPDGSNFTLKIRSTKLEDSAMYFCASILGVQETQYFGPGTRLLVL.

This clonotype was observed at least ten times. The chain carries TRBV27 and TRBJ2-3, with D tentatively TRBD1 (6 bases). Trimming removed 5 bases from V and 2 bases from J, with 14 bases in between. The CDR3 consists of 15 residues. Germline lookup yields CDR1 MNHEY and CDR2 SMNVEV (reference sequence). The CDR3 here is CASSQLGGSTDTQYF. The CDR3 region has the DNA TGTGCCAGCAGTCAGCTAGGGGGATCCACAGATACGCAGTATTTT.

This clonotype has more than one count but fewer than ten. The chain couples TRBV5-1 to TRBJ2-7; the D gene is possibly TRBD2 (6 bases). Trimming shortened V by 0 bases and J by 5 bases, and 12 bases separated the two germline ends. Germline V gene sequence: CDR1 SGHRS, CDR2 YFSETQ. The CDR3 is 14 amino acids. Here the CDR3 DNA reads TGCGCCAGCAGCTTGGGGCGGGGACGGGACGAGCAGTACGTC. Amino acid sequence: CASSLGRGRDEQYV.

At least ten counts were recorded for this clonotype. The chain is built from TRBV7-6 and TRBJ1-1; 7 bases map to TRBD1. This CDR3 is 22 amino acids long. The V segment lost 0 bases and the J segment 0 bases; nucleotides outside the gene matches: 22. Germline CDR1 is SGHVS and CDR2 is FNYEAQ. CDR3 sequence: CASSLADPVLVRRTGVNTEAFF. The CDR3 nucleotides read TGTGCCAGCAGCTTAGCCGACCCGGTTTTGGTCCGGAGGACAGGCGTGAACACTGAAGCTTTCTTT.

The chain links TRBV20-1 to TRBJ1-6; D remains unclear. V was trimmed by 0 bases and J by 0 bases, leaving 9 bases between them. This CDR3 region has 16 residues. CDR1 and CDR2 from the germline V gene are DFQATT and SNEGSKA (reference sequence). The CDR3 region has the DNA TGCAGTGCTAGAGATATGGGGAGCTCCTATAATTCACCCCTCCACTTT. Encoded protein: CSARDMGSSYNSPLHF.

The J gene is TRBJ1-2, the V gene TRBV28, with D perhaps TRBD1 (5 bases). The CDR3 extends over 12 amino acids. The V gene lost 6 bases and the J gene lost 4 bases, with 9 bases spanning the gap. Germline CDR1 reads MDHEN; CDR2 reads SYDVKM. CDR3 region: CASRSGGYGYTF. The CDR3 bases are TGTGCCAGCAGGTCGGGGGGCTATGGCTACACCTTC.

This chain connects TRBV3-1 to TRBJ2-4, with a possible D match to TRBD2 (6 bases). The CDR3 spans 16 residues. Trimming took 0 bases from V and 0 from J, leaving 9 bases between them. Germline V CDR1 and CDR2: LGHDT, YNNKEL (reference sequence). The CDR3 loop reads CASSQDPGGAKNIQYF. The CDR3 region has the DNA TGTGCCAGCAGCCAAGACCCCGGGGGAGCCAAAAACATTCAGTACTTC.

This rearrangement joins TRBV21-1 to TRBJ2-5. TRBV21-1 is a pseudogene. CDR3 length: 9 amino acids. This CDR3 is CASSMTLYF. The CDR3 region has the DNA TGTGCCAGCAGCATGACCCTGTACTTC.

This clonotype was observed at least ten times. The rearrangement links TRBV25-1 to TRBJ2-2, with TRBD1 as a possible D gene (6 bases). The CDR3 is 16 residues long. Trimming took off 3 bases at V and 0 bases at J, with 11 bases between the two ends. Germline-derived CDR1 and CDR2 are MGHDK and SYGVNS. The CDR3 protein is CASSEDRNPNTGELFF. The CDR3 coding sequence is TGTGCCAGCAGTGAGGACAGAAATCCGAACACCGGGGAGCTGTTTTTT.